The clone carrying this T cell receptor beta chain showed up many times. Its antigen is unknown. The entry originates in a study of breast tumors, draining lymph nodes, adjacent tissues. Findings of the study overall: Tumor repertoires ranked between lymph nodes and nontumor tissue in diversity, with V and J gene preferences.

The lymph nodes were axillary draining lymph nodes from breast cancer patients. Looked up from germline, CDR1 is DFQATT and CDR2 is SNEGSKA (reference sequence). This CDR3 spans 14 amino acids. Trimming left V 0 bases short and J 7 bases short, with 13 bases between. MiXCR was run by TCRdb on the multiplex PCR reads, yielding one entry per CDR3 protein. The repertoire holds 150,000 or so distinct CDR3 sequences, roughly a third seen once, with about 4.1% in the top ten. The clonotype comes from a female donor with breast cancer. Some clones in this sample may be carry-over from other donors' samples. This chain uses TRBV20-1 with TRBJ1-5; D remains unclear. The source material was axillary lymph node tissue. CDR3 protein: CSAREEKEGQPQHF. In DNA, the CDR3 is TGCAGTGCTAGAGAGGAAAAGGAGGGCCAGCCCCAGCATTTT.